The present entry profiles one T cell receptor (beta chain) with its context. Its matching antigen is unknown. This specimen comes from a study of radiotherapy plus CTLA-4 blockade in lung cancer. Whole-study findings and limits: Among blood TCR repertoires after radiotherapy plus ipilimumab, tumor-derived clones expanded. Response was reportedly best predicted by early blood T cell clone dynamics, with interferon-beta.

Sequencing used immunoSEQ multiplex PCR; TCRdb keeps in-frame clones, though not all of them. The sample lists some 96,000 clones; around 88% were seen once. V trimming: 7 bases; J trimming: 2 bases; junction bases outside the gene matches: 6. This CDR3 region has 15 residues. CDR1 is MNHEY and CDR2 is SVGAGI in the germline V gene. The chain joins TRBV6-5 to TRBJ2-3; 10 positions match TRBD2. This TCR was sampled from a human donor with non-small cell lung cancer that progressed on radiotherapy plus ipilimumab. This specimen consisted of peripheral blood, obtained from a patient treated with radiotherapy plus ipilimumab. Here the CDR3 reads CASIKSGRATDTQYF. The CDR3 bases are TGTGCCAGCATCAAAAGCGGGAGGGCCACAGATACGCAGTATTTT.